The rows below give T cell receptor beta chains drawn from one sample of a study of blood T cell repertoires in COVID-19. This table comes from immunoSEQ multiplex PCR, and its TCRdb copy is limited to in-frame clones, with some not included. The sample contains 45,000 to 55,000 clones, about nine tenths of which appear only once. Sequenced input: peripheral blood. The source is a human donor in a cohort sampled during active COVID-19. Each CDR3 is given with its conserved first and last residue.

j_call	v_call	cdr3_length	cdr3_aa
TRBJ2-1	TRBV5-1	15	CASSLEPSIYNEQFF
TRBJ2-1	TRBV4-2	16	CASSQDFLAGNNEQFF
TRBJ2-1	TRBV27	17	CASSLARTSGIYNEQFF